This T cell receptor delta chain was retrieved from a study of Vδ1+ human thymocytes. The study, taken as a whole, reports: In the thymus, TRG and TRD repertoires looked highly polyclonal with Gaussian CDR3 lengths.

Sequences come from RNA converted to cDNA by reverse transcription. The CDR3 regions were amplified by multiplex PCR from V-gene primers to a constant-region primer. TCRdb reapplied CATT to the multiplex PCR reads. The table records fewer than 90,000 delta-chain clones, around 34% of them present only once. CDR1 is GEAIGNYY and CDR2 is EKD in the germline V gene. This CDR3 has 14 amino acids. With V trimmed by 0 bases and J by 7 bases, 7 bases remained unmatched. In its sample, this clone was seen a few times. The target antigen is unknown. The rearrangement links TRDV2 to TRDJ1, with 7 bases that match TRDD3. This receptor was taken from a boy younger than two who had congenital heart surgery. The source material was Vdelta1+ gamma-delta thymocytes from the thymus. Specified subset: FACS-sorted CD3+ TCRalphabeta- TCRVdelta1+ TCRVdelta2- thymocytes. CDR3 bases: TGTGCCTGTGACACCCTTCGGGCTGGGGGTAAACTCATCTTT. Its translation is CACDTLRAGGKLIF.